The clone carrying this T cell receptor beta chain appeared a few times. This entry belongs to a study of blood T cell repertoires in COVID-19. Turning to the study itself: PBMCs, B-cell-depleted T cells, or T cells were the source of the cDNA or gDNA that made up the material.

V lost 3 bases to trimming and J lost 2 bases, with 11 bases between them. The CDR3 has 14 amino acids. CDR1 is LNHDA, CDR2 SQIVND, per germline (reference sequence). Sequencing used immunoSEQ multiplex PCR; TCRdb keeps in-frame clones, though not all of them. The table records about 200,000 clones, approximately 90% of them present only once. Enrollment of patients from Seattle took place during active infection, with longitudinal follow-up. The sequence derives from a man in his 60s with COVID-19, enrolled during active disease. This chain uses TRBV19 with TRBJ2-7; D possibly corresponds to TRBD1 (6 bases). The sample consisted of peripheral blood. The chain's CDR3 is CASSIRDNAYEQYF. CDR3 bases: TGTGCCAGTAGTATCCGGGACAACGCCTACGAGCAGTACTTC. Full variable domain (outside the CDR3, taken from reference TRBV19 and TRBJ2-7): DGGITQSPKYLFRKEGQNVTLSCEQNLNHDAMYWYRQDPGQGLRLIYYSQIVNDFQKGDIAEGYSVSREKKESFPLTVTSAQKNPTAFYLCASSIRDNAYEQYFGPGTRLTVT.